Listed here is a single TCR beta chain. Its recognized antigen is unknown. No quality values exist for individual bases; no much larger clone is one base distant. V is trimmed back by 6 bases and J by 7 bases, and the junction contains 11 bases that no gene match accounts for. CDR1 and CDR2 (SGHVS, FQNEAQ) derive from the germline V gene. The CDR3, from cysteine to phenylalanine, totals 14 residues. The entry retains the CDR3 DNA only, 42 bases that are in frame from base 1. This specimen belongs to a study of cytomegalovirus exposure and HLA in healthy donors (dated by TCRdb to about 2017). Describing the broader study: The 670 or so repertoires of the first cohort and the 120 validation repertoires were produced on the same platform, according to a later analysis. A separate validation cohort of roughly 130 different subjects was used in addition to the 666-subject first cohort. The study was designed to test whether signatures of past pathogen exposure could be identified by cataloging public T cell receptors. High-throughput TCR immunosequencing, statistical association of individual TCRs with disease status, and machine learning were combined to predict cytomegalovirus infection status.

Results the study describes overall, beyond this receptor: Most TCR sequences were observed very rarely across donors, whereas some public TCRs were present in many individuals. In vitro tests confirmed that a few of the cytomegalovirus-associated TCR beta chains recognize cytomegalovirus antigens. All 120 or so repertoires were used to score co-occurrence in the validation cohort in a later analysis, because that analysis had no HLA typing for the cohort. The authors suggested that the approach could potentially be extended to other disease states and immunological phenotypes. The classifier was reported to diagnose cytomegalovirus status with high specificity and sensitivity in both the original cohort and the validation cohort. In a later analysis, TCRs clustered in the first cohort were found to also tend to co-occur in the roughly 120 validation repertoires, with roughly 93% of cluster scores above 0. In the study, 150 to 200 TCR beta chains were listed as associated with cytomegalovirus.

To prepare the library, the immunoSEQ multiplex PCR assay was applied. From the authors' description of their analysis: A statistical classification framework was built to diagnose cytomegalovirus status from the catalog of TCR beta chain sequences. The immuneACCESS repertoire file appears here via TCRdb, limited to in-frame rearrangements. These files lack a portion of the clones; in checked studies, under half of the deficit traces to unresolved V genes, and the cause of the others is not known. Clone size and V and J calls were adopted from that table, with D and trimming inferred from the DNA. In all, the sample holds around 150,000 clones, and approximately 89% of those were seen once. In total, the top ten clones hold over 4% of the sample. Separate from the approximately 670-subject first cohort, the validation cohort of some 130 subjects was the group to which the donors belonged.

Sequencing was carried out using PBMCs. This sequence uses TRBV7-8 and TRBJ1-2, and TRBD1 aligns with 7 junction nucleotides. This sequence originates from a man aged 18 to 30 in good health and CMV-seropositive. CDR3 reads: CASSVRRTGAGYTF. The bases read TGTGCCAGCAGTGTAAGGCGGACAGGCGCTGGCTACACCTTC.